The clone carrying this T cell receptor beta chain was seen just once. The junction had 4 bases not matched to a gene; V was cut back by 3 bases and J by 5 bases. Looked up from germline, CDR1 is SGHTA and CDR2 is FQGNSA. This CDR3 has 15 residues. The data stem from a study of blood T cell repertoires in COVID-19. Clones were read by immunoSEQ multiplex PCR, and TCRdb kept only the in-frame ones, dropping some. The data contain 150,000 to 200,000 clones, roughly 85% of them singletons. Sequenced material: peripheral blood. This TCR was recovered from a man aged 55 to 70 with acute or convalescent COVID-19. The chain joins TRBV7-2 to TRBJ2-2; 9 positions agree with TRBD1. The CDR3 loop is CASSFTGGGTGELFF. CDR3 sequence (DNA): TGTGCCAGCAGCTTTACAGGGGGCGGGACCGGGGAGCTGTTTTTT.